The 32 T cell receptor beta chains below all came from one sample that was sequenced in a study of T cell changes during pregnancy in multiple sclerosis. Profiled with immunoSEQ multiplex PCR; TCRdb holds only in-frame clones, not every one. The data contain over 45,000 clones, approximately 91% of them seen just once; the ten biggest clones take up 0.38%. The sample consisted of CD4+ T cells from peripheral blood mononuclear cells, taken in the third trimester of pregnancy. The receptors come from a female donor with multiple sclerosis, enrolled in a pregnancy study.

The V gene is TRBV11-2, the J gene TRBJ1-2; the match to TRBD1 covers 10 bases. Germline CDR1 and CDR2: SGHAT and FQNNGV. V dropped 4 bases and J dropped 14; count of bases not matched to a gene: 4. The CDR3 consists of 11 residues. The CDR3 sequence: CASSYDRGQTF. Written as DNA, the CDR3 is TGTGCCAGCAGCTATGACAGGGGGCAAACCTTC.

Regarding this clone: The junction shows a germline mismatch at one end, possibly a read error. As DNA, the CDR3 is TGTGCCAGCAGCGCACAGGGGGCGCGGGTCGACTTC. This translates into CASSAQGARVDF. The chain combines TRBV11-2 with TRBJ2-4, with 9 bases that match TRBD1. From germline, CDR1 is SGHAT and CDR2 FQNNGV. The CDR3 is 12 residues long.

CDR3 amino acids: CASSIGQGASGELFF. CDR3 DNA sequence: TGTGCCAGTAGTATAGGGCAGGGGGCTTCCGGGGAGCTGTTTTTT. V is TRBV19 and J is TRBJ2-2, with TRBD1 identical over 8 bases. Germline CDR1 is LNHDA and CDR2 is SQIVND (reference sequence). The CDR3 is 15 residues long. V trimming: 1 base; J trimming: 6 bases; junction bases outside the gene matches: 4.

The V call is TRBV6-1, the J call TRBJ2-5; 16 nucleotides align to TRBD2. CDR1 is MNHNS and CDR2 is SASEGT in the germline V gene. The V segment lost 11 bases and the J segment 13 bases; nucleotides outside the gene matches: 13. The CDR3 sequence is 14 residues long. In nucleotides, the CDR3 is TGTGCCTGCTCTCCGGGACTAGCGGGAGGGTGGTGGTACTTC. This gives the protein CACSPGLAGGWWYF.

V gene TRBV12-5 combines with J gene TRBJ2-6, with 7 bases that match TRBD1. CDR1 is LGHNT and CDR2 is FRNRAP in the germline V gene. The CDR3 runs to 19 residues. V was pared by 3 bases and J by 0 bases, with 11 bases of the junction left unmatched. The CDR3 DNA reads as TGTGCTAGTGGTTTTCGAGGACAGGATGGGACCTCTGGGGCCAACGTCCTGACTTTC. Amino acid sequence: CASGFRGQDGTSGANVLTF. The complete variable domain, with remaining parts taken from reference TRBV12-5 and TRBJ2-6, reads DARVTQTPRHKVTEMGQEVTMRCQPILGHNTVFWYRQTMMQGLELLAYFRNRAPLDDSGMPKDRFSAEMPDATLATLKIQPSEPRDSAVYFCASGFRGQDGTSGANVLTFGAGSRLTVL.

The chain carries TRBV16 and TRBJ2-2, with D possibly being TRBD2 (6 bases). V was pared by 4 bases and J by 3 bases, with 15 bases between. This CDR3 has 16 residues. The germline gives CDR1 KGHSY, CDR2 FQNENV. CDR3 DNA: TGTGCCAGCAGCCGACAGCGGGCAGGAGACACCGGGGAGCTGTTTTTT. Encoded protein: CASSRQRAGDTGELFF.

The rearrangement uses TRBV19 and TRBJ1-2; no definite D call. The CDR3 covers 13 residues. The V gene lost 4 bases and the J gene lost 4 bases, with 10 bases spanning the gap. The germline gives CDR1 LNHDA, CDR2 SQIVND (reference sequence). This chain's CDR3 is CASSSLQVYGYTF. The CDR3 region has the DNA TGTGCCAGTAGTAGTCTCCAGGTCTATGGCTACACCTTC.

This clone is a singleton in its sample. This chain connects TRBV7-2 to TRBJ2-5; TRBD2 aligns across 7 bases. V was clipped by 5 bases and J by 3 bases; unmatched bases: 9. This CDR3 is 15 amino acids long. CDR1 and CDR2 from the germline V gene are SGHTA and FQGNSA. The CDR3 sequence is CASSPGGLTKETQYF. Here the CDR3 DNA reads TGTGCCAGCAGCCCGGGAGGCCTTACTAAAGAGACCCAGTACTTC.

V usage is TRBV25-1 and J usage is TRBJ1-2, with TRBD1 matching over 9 bases. The length of the CDR3 is 17 residues. Per germline, CDR1 MGHDK and CDR2 SYGVNS. V was clipped by 3 bases and J by 3 bases; unmatched bases: 11. CDR3 sequence reads: CASSEGDRVGLDYGYTF. The CDR3 DNA is TGTGCCAGCAGTGAGGGGGACAGGGTTGGGTTGGACTATGGCTACACCTTC.

V is TRBV7-9 and J is TRBJ2-7; D call uncertain. Trimming removed 5 bases from V and 6 bases from J, with 14 bases in between. Germline CDR1 is SEHNR and CDR2 is FQNEAQ (reference sequence). This CDR3 has 13 amino acids. This chain's CDR3 is CASSLLPHGEQYF. The CDR3 nucleotides read TGTGCCAGCAGCCTACTTCCCCACGGCGAGCAGTACTTC.

V usage is TRBV6-5 and J usage is TRBJ2-7; D might be TRBD2 (6 bases). The germline V gene encodes CDR1 MNHEY and CDR2 SVGAGI. V was clipped by 0 bases and J by 9 bases, with 18 bases between them. This CDR3 has 15 amino acids. Here the CDR3 DNA reads TGTGCCAGCAGTTACTCGGGGGGAGGAGGCGGGTTGCAGTACTTC. Amino acids: CASSYSGGGGGLQYF.

The DNA of the CDR3 is TGTGCCAGCAGCTTAGAGAGGTTTACTTCCTACGAGCAGTACTTC. This sequence encodes CASSLERFTSYEQYF. The gene calls are TRBV7-9 and TRBJ2-7; no firm D call. CDR1 is SEHNR and CDR2 is FQNEAQ in the germline V gene (reference sequence). V shed 1 base and J shed 1 base, with 11 bases lying between them. The CDR3 consists of 15 residues.

J is TRBJ1-6 and V is TRBV10-3; 7 positions match TRBD1. This CDR3 has 15 amino acids. J was trimmed by 2 bases and V by 7 bases; bases with no gene match: 5. Germline V CDR1 and CDR2: ENHRY, SYGVKD. The CDR3 coding sequence is TGTGCCATCAAAACAGGGGTCACCTATAATTCACCCCTCCACTTT. Protein product: CAIKTGVTYNSPLHF.

This chain links TRBV30 with TRBJ2-1, with 9 nucleotides matching TRBD1. Germline CDR1 is GTSNPN and CDR2 is SVGIG (reference sequence). Losses at the gene ends were 7 bases for V and 5 bases for J; bases not matched to a gene: 6. This CDR3 comprises 13 residues. The CDR3 loop is CALDRGGNNEQFF. For the CDR3, the DNA is TGTGCCTTGGACAGGGGTGGTAACAATGAGCAGTTCTTC.

The gene calls are TRBV6-5 and TRBJ2-5; maybe TRBD2 (5 bases). The germline V gene encodes CDR1 MNHEY and CDR2 SVGAGI. This CDR3 is built from 12 residues. The V end lost 4 bases, the J end lost 5 bases, and 8 bases lay between the germline ends. This CDR3 is CASSSGSETQYF. In nucleotides, the CDR3 is TGTGCCAGCAGTTCGGGGTCTGAGACCCAGTACTTC.

The rearrangement links TRBV29-1 to TRBJ2-6, with D possibly being TRBD1 (5 bases). The CDR3 extends over 14 amino acids. V was shortened by 7 bases and J by 0 bases, with 10 bases between the two germline ends. Germline CDR1 reads SQVTM; CDR2 reads ANQGSEA. The DNA of the CDR3 is TGCAGCGCTAGGGGCAACTCTGGGGCCAACGTCCTGACTTTC. It encodes CSARGNSGANVLTF.

This clone appeared once. The V gene is TRBV6-5, the J gene TRBJ1-2; D uncertain. Germline CDR1 and CDR2: MNHEY and SVGAGI. V was pared by 0 bases and J by 8 bases, with 13 bases between. This CDR3 has 14 amino acids. The CDR3 loop is CASSYSQSRYGYTF. CDR3 nucleotides: TGTGCCAGCAGTTACTCTCAAAGTCGGTACGGCTACACCTTC.

For the CDR3, the DNA is TGTGCCAGCAGCAGGGACTACGAACCCTACGAGCAGTACTTC. Protein sequence: CASSRDYEPYEQYF. The rearrangement uses TRBV7-9 and TRBJ2-7; 7 bases are shared with TRBD2. Germline CDR1 SEHNR, CDR2 FQNEAQ (reference sequence). CDR3 length equals 14 residues. V lost 5 bases, J lost 2 bases, and 6 bases stayed unmatched.

There are a few counts of this clone. V is TRBV30 and J is TRBJ1-4; D is ambiguous. Per germline, CDR1 GTSNPN and CDR2 SVGIG (reference sequence). With 4 bases removed from V and 13 bases from J, the gap between germline ends came to 19 bases. CDR3 length: 13 residues. The CDR3 bases are TGTGCCTGGAAGACCCTTGAAGGAGGCGGACTGTTTTTT. Its translation is CAWKTLEGGGLFF.

V gene TRBV6-1 combines with J gene TRBJ2-5, with D tentatively TRBD2 (6 bases). The CDR3 totals 14 residues. V lost 8 bases, J lost 5 bases, and 18 bases lay in between. Germline lookup yields CDR1 MNHNS and CDR2 SASEGT. The CDR3, as DNA: TGTGCCAGCTTCAGCGGCGGGGCATCGGAGACCCAGTACTTC. Its translation is CASFSGGASETQYF.

The J gene is TRBJ2-2, the V gene TRBV29-1, with D unclear. V dropped 4 bases and J dropped 0 bases, with 6 bases sitting between them. This CDR3 is built from 13 residues. The V gene's germline CDR1 is SQVTM and CDR2 ANQGSEA. CDR3 sequence: CSVGATNTGELFF. The CDR3 DNA follows: TGCAGCGTTGGGGCGACGAACACCGGGGAGCTGTTTTTT.

This chain links TRBV6-4 with TRBJ2-7; a weak D match, TRBD1 (6 bases). V was shortened by 11 bases and J by 2 bases, with 28 bases between the two germline ends. CDR1 is MRHNA, CDR2 SNTAGT, per germline. The CDR3 has 17 residues. The CDR3 is CAVLQGSPITLAYEQYF. In DNA form, the CDR3 reads TGTGCCGTTCTACAGGGCTCTCCCATTACATTAGCCTACGAGCAGTACTTC.

The V and J genes are TRBV28 and TRBJ2-7; TRBD1 matches at 7 bases. Germline loops: CDR1 MDHEN, CDR2 SYDVKM. Trimming at V came to 4 bases and at J to 5 bases, leaving 5 bases not matched to a gene. This CDR3 has 13 amino acids. As DNA, the CDR3 is TGTGCCAGCAGTTCAGGACAGGAAGACGAGCAGTACTTC. Translation: CASSSGQEDEQYF.

This chain uses TRBV11-2 with TRBJ2-7, with 9 positions matching TRBD2. CDR1 is SGHAT, CDR2 FQNNGV, per germline. The V segment lost 1 base and the J segment 2 bases; nucleotides outside the gene matches: 6. This CDR3 has 16 residues. The CDR3 spells CASSLGRGRATYEQYF. CDR3 bases: TGTGCCAGCAGCTTAGGTCGCGGGAGGGCTACCTACGAGCAGTACTTC.

V and J are TRBV6-6 and TRBJ2-2, with D maybe TRBD1 (5 bases). The CDR3 has 16 amino acids. V lost 4 bases and J 2 bases, leaving 14 bases between the germline ends. The germline CDR1 and CDR2 sequences are MNHNY and SVGAGI (reference sequence). CDR3 loop: CASSSPAGYNTGELFF. CDR3 nucleotides: TGTGCCAGCAGTTCTCCGGCAGGGTACAACACCGGGGAGCTGTTTTTT.

This chain links TRBV18 with TRBJ2-4; 9 bases map to TRBD1. There are 16 residues in the CDR3. Germline CDR1 is KGHSH and CDR2 is LQKENI. Trimming removed 0 bases from V and 9 bases from J; junction bases left unmatched: 9. CDR3 DNA: TGTGCCAGCTCACCACCGAGCGGGACAGGGAGGTCCATTCAGTACTTC. Translating gives CASSPPSGTGRSIQYF.

CDR3 nucleotides: TGTGCCTGCCAGGGGCAAGAGACCCAGTACTTC. Residues: CACQGQETQYF. V is TRBV30 and J is TRBJ2-5, with D perhaps TRBD1 (6 bases). Trimming shortened V by 6 bases and J by 2 bases, and 7 bases separated the two germline ends. CDR3 size: 11 residues. Germline loops: CDR1 GTSNPN, CDR2 SVGIG (reference sequence).

V and J are TRBV18 and TRBJ1-5; D call uncertain. This CDR3 region has 14 residues. Looked up from germline, CDR1 is KGHSH and CDR2 is LQKENI. V dropped 1 base and J dropped 2 bases, with 6 bases sitting between them. CDR3 region: CASSPQGGNQPQHF. DNA of the CDR3: TGTGCCAGCTCACCACAGGGAGGCAATCAGCCCCAGCATTTT.

The chain recombines TRBV9 with TRBJ2-2; D possibly corresponds to TRBD2 (6 bases). Trimming took 0 bases from V and 6 from J, leaving 6 bases between them. Germline V lookup: CDR1 SGDLS, CDR2 YYNGEE. This CDR3 comprises 13 residues. The CDR3 bases are TGTGCCAGCAGCGTAGGGGGGGCCGGGGAGCTGTTTTTT. This encodes CASSVGGAGELFF. Variable domain in full (rest from reference TRBV9 and TRBJ2-2): DSGVTQTPKHLITATGQRVTLRCSPRSGDLSVYWYQQSLDQGLQFLIQYYNGEERAKGNILERFSAQQFPDLHSELNLSSLELGDSALYFCASSVGGAGELFFGEGSRLTVL.

V gene TRBV5-1 combines with J gene TRBJ2-4; 8 positions agree with TRBD2. CDR1 and CDR2 from the germline V gene are SGHRS and YFSETQ. Trimming at V came to 2 bases and at J to 8 bases, leaving 3 bases not matched to a gene. CDR3 size: 13 residues. This CDR3 reads CASSLAGVDIQYF. The CDR3, as DNA: TGCGCCAGCAGCTTAGCGGGAGTGGACATTCAGTACTTC.

This clone came up once. V gene TRBV29-1 combines with J gene TRBJ2-1, with 7 bases identical to TRBD2. The V gene end was trimmed by 5 bases and the J gene end by 9 bases; junction bases not matched to a gene: 10. Germline V gene sequence: CDR1 SQVTM, CDR2 ANQGSEA. The CDR3 sequence is 13 residues long. The DNA for the CDR3 is TGCAGCGTTCCCTGGACTAGTGTCATTGAGCAGTTCTTC. As protein: CSVPWTSVIEQFF.

This chain uses TRBV18 with TRBJ2-1; TRBD1 agrees at 7 bases. The junction had 7 bases not matched to a gene; V was cut back by 4 bases and J by 4 bases. CDR1 is KGHSH and CDR2 is LQKENI in the germline V gene. There are 15 residues in the CDR3. The CDR3 sequence is CASSREGGAYNEQFF. In DNA form, the CDR3 reads TGTGCCAGCTCACGGGAAGGGGGCGCTTACAATGAGCAGTTCTTC.